What follows are 23 T cell receptor beta chains derived from one specimen sequenced in a study of cytomegalovirus exposure and HLA in healthy donors. PCR used 60 Vbeta primers and 13 Jbeta primers. Generated by immunoSEQ multiplex PCR, the TCRdb table keeps only in-frame clones and is missing some. The table has 73,000 or so clones, about 81% seen once; the top ten hold approximately 7%. Sequenced: PBMCs. The origin of the receptors is a human donor in good health.

The chain is built from TRBV4-3 and TRBJ2-3, with TRBD1 matching over 9 bases. V trimming: 0 bases; J trimming: 2 bases; junction bases outside the gene matches: 9. The CDR3 runs 18 residues. CDR1 and CDR2 from the germline V gene are LGHNA and YSLEER. In DNA form, the CDR3 reads TGCGCCAGCAGCCAAGATTCGCCAACAGGGGGCGACACAGATACGCAGTATTTT. As protein: CASSQDSPTGGDTDTQYF.

This clone was counted a few times. The chain employs TRBV4-1 and TRBJ1-3; D is unclear. Per germline, CDR1 MGHRA and CDR2 YSYEKL. Trimming removed 0 bases at V and 0 bases at J, with 6 bases between. The CDR3 extends over 15 amino acids. The CDR3 reads CASSQEPSSGNTIYF. The CDR3 nucleotides read TGCGCCAGCAGCCAAGAACCTAGCTCTGGAAACACCATATATTTT.

This chain connects TRBV19 to TRBJ2-6, with TRBD1 matching over 10 bases. The CDR3 has 17 amino acids. The V and J ends lost 7 bases and 0 bases, in that order; junction bases with no gene match: 6. Germline V gives CDR1 LNHDA, CDR2 SQIVND (reference sequence). This chain's CDR3 is CASNGQGGLSGANVLTF. In DNA, the CDR3 is TGTGCCAGTAATGGACAGGGGGGACTCTCTGGGGCCAACGTCCTGACTTTC.

The chain is built from TRBV9 and TRBJ2-3; 12 bases are shared with TRBD2. CDR1 is SGDLS and CDR2 is YYNGEE in the germline V gene. CDR3 length equals 14 residues. Trimming at V came to 5 bases and at J to 5 bases, leaving 3 bases not matched to a gene. In DNA form, the CDR3 reads TGTGCCAGCAGTGCGGGACTAGCGGGAGATACGCAGTATTTT. Encoded protein: CASSAGLAGDTQYF.

The genes are TRBV28 and TRBJ2-5; 8 bases agree with TRBD1. Germline values: CDR1 MDHEN, CDR2 SYDVKM. V lost 4 bases to trimming and J lost 2 bases; unmatched junction nucleotides: 6. The CDR3 has 15 residues. For the CDR3, the DNA is TGTGCCAGCAGTTATCCCAGGGGGCGACAAGAGACCCAGTACTTC. The encoded protein is CASSYPRGRQETQYF.

The genes are TRBV7-8 and TRBJ2-6; D ambiguous. Germline V gives CDR1 SGHVS, CDR2 FQNEAQ. The CDR3 runs 16 residues. Trimming removed 1 base from V and 0 bases from J, with 7 bases in between. Here the CDR3 reads CASSLDSRSGANVLTF. The CDR3 nucleotides are TGTGCCAGCAGCTTAGACTCACGCTCTGGGGCCAACGTCCTGACTTTC.

V is TRBV7-2 and J is TRBJ2-7; 7 positions agree with TRBD2. The J segment lost 1 base and the V segment lost 4 bases, leaving 7 bases of the junction unmatched. CDR3 size: 15 residues. Germline assignment: CDR1 SGHTA and CDR2 FQGNSA. The CDR3: CASSWGGRGSYEQYF. The CDR3 DNA is TGTGCCAGCAGCTGGGGAGGGCGTGGGTCCTACGAGCAGTACTTC.

The gene calls are TRBV19 and TRBJ1-2; no clear D. This CDR3 is built from 15 residues. Trimming removed 0 bases from V and 7 bases from J, with 15 bases in between. The germline V gene has CDR1 LNHDA and CDR2 SQIVND (reference sequence). The CDR3 loop reads CASSIDRTPSPGYTF. CDR3 sequence (DNA): TGTGCCAGTAGTATAGATAGGACTCCTAGCCCTGGCTACACCTTC. Full variable domain (rest looked up from reference TRBV19 and TRBJ1-2): DGGITQSPKYLFRKEGQNVTLSCEQNLNHDAMYWYRQDPGQGLRLIYYSQIVNDFQKGDIAEGYSVSREKKESFPLTVTSAQKNPTAFYLCASSIDRTPSPGYTFGSGTRLTVV.

The chain carries TRBV7-2 and TRBJ1-1; the D gene is possibly TRBD1 (5 bases). Germline V gene data show CDR1 as SGHTA and CDR2 as FQGNSA. This CDR3 is 14 amino acids long. Trimming stripped 4 bases from V and 1 base from J, with 10 bases between. Here the CDR3 DNA reads TGTGCCAGCAGCTCACCCGGGGGGAACACTGAAGCTTTCTTT. It specifies CASSSPGGNTEAFF. Using reference TRBV7-2 and TRBJ1-1 for the parts outside the CDR3, the full variable domain is GAGVSQSPSNKVTEKGKDVELRCDPISGHTALYWYRQSLGQGLEFLIYFQGNSAPDKSGLPSDRFSAERTGGSVSTLTIQRTQQEDSAVYLCASSSPGGNTEAFFGQGTRLTVV.

V usage is TRBV6-5 and J usage is TRBJ2-7; TRBD1 matches at 7 bases. Looked up from germline, CDR1 is MNHEY and CDR2 is SVGAGI. The CDR3 is 12 amino acids. The V and J ends lost 4 bases and 7 bases, in that order; junction bases with no gene match: 4. The CDR3 is CASSFSQGEQYF. The CDR3 DNA follows: TGTGCCAGCAGTTTCTCACAGGGGGAGCAGTACTTC.

V gene TRBV6-1 combines with J gene TRBJ1-6; TRBD1 matches 7 bases. Germline CDR1 reads MNHNS; CDR2 reads SASEGT. The CDR3 runs 13 residues. V lost 4 bases and J lost 8; bases outside the gene matches: 2. For the CDR3, the DNA is TGTGCCAGCAGTGTAGACAGGGATTCACCCCTCCACTTT. This gives the protein CASSVDRDSPLHF.

The chain carries TRBV5-1 and TRBJ2-1; D is perhaps TRBD2 (6 bases). The germline gives CDR1 SGHRS, CDR2 YFSETQ. The V and J ends lost 3 bases and 3 bases respectively, with 13 bases between them. The CDR3 sequence is 15 residues long. CDR3 loop: CASSSTLAYYNEQFF. DNA of the CDR3: TGCGCCAGCAGCTCTACACTAGCCTACTACAATGAGCAGTTCTTC.

The chain links TRBV7-3 to TRBJ2-1; D possibly corresponds to TRBD2 (5 bases). Germline CDR1 and CDR2: SGHTA and FQGTGA. This CDR3 has 14 residues. Trimming removed 3 bases from V and 7 bases from J, with 13 bases in between. The CDR3 nucleotides are TGTGCCAGCAGCTTGATCGCCGGGGTGAATGAGCAGTTCTTC. Amino acid sequence: CASSLIAGVNEQFF.

In its sample, this clone was seen a few times. V and J are TRBV9 and TRBJ1-2; possibly TRBD1 for D (5 bases). Trimming left V 3 bases short and J 6 bases short, with 15 bases between. This CDR3 contains 14 residues. The germline V gene has CDR1 SGDLS and CDR2 YYNGEE. The CDR3 reads CASSGTPGSDGYTF. The DNA of the CDR3 is TGTGCCAGCAGCGGGACACCGGGTAGTGATGGCTACACCTTC.

This clone turned up a few times. The rearrangement uses TRBV6-5 and TRBJ1-1, with 7 bases fitting TRBD1. CDR3 length: 15 residues. J was trimmed by 4 bases and V by 4 bases; bases with no gene match: 9. Germline V gene sequence: CDR1 MNHEY, CDR2 SVGAGI. The CDR3 region has the DNA TGTGCCAGCAGTTTCAGACAGGGCTTGGGCACTGAAGCTTTCTTT. Its protein is CASSFRQGLGTEAFF.

J is TRBJ1-1 and V is TRBV5-4; D gene uncertain. Germline CDR1 and CDR2: SGHNT and YYREEE (reference sequence). There are 15 residues in the CDR3. V gave up 0 bases and J gave up 0 bases, with 9 bases separating them. CDR3 sequence (DNA): TGTGCCAGCAGCTTGGGAGCGGGAATGAACACTGAAGCTTTCTTT. Translating it yields CASSLGAGMNTEAFF.

The chain links TRBV5-8 to TRBJ2-6, with a weak D call TRBD2 (5 bases). Germline V gene sequence: CDR1 SGHTS, CDR2 YDEGEE. With 4 bases removed from V and 0 bases from J, the gap between germline ends came to 11 bases. CDR3 length equals 16 residues. CDR3 bases: TGTGCCAGCAGCCCTCCCCGGGGCTCTGGGGCCAACGTCCTGACTTTC. It specifies CASSPPRGSGANVLTF.

This sequence joins TRBV5-1 and TRBJ2-1; 15 bases agree with TRBD2. The CDR3 consists of 22 residues. Germline lookup yields CDR1 SGHRS and CDR2 YFSETQ. J gave up 0 bases and V 2 bases, and 15 bases lay outside the gene matches. CDR3 coding DNA: TGCGCCAGCAGCTTTACCGGGACTAGCGGGGGGTTCCTTCAGAGCTCCTACAATGAGCAGTTCTTC. This codes for CASSFTGTSGGFLQSSYNEQFF.

This rearrangement joins TRBV6-6 to TRBJ1-6; 7 bases are shared with TRBD1. After removal of 8 bases from V and 5 bases from J, the junction contained 9 bases not matched to a gene. Germline CDR1 reads MNHNY; CDR2 reads SVGAGI (reference sequence). The CDR3 has 15 residues. The CDR3 nucleotides read TGTGCCAGCCGACTAACCGGGACAGATAATTCACCCCTCCACTTT. Its translation is CASRLTGTDNSPLHF.

The V gene is TRBV11-2, the J gene TRBJ2-1, with TRBD2 identical over 14 bases. Germline values: CDR1 SGHAT, CDR2 FQNNGV. The CDR3 sequence is 16 residues long. V dropped 4 bases and J dropped 6; count of bases not matched to a gene: 5. CDR3: CASSSGGLAGVNEQFF. CDR3 sequence (DNA): TGTGCCAGCAGCTCTGGGGGACTAGCGGGGGTCAATGAGCAGTTCTTC.

The rearrangement joins TRBV19 to TRBJ2-3, with a weak D call TRBD2 (5 bases). Germline V gene lookup returns CDR1 LNHDA and CDR2 SQIVND (reference sequence). Trimming took 6 bases from V and 3 from J, leaving 10 bases between them. The CDR3 has 13 residues. CDR3 region: CASRGVGTDTQYF. CDR3 bases: TGTGCCAGTAGGGGAGTGGGGACAGATACGCAGTATTTT. Complete variable domain (other parts from reference TRBV19 and TRBJ2-3): DGGITQSPKYLFRKEGQNVTLSCEQNLNHDAMYWYRQDPGQGLRLIYYSQIVNDFQKGDIAEGYSVSREKKESFPLTVTSAQKNPTAFYLCASRGVGTDTQYFGPGTRLTVL.

The V gene is TRBV28, the J gene TRBJ2-5; 7 bases are shared with TRBD2. This CDR3 contains 14 residues. The V and J ends lost 1 base and 5 bases, in that order; junction bases with no gene match: 4. Germline V gives CDR1 MDHEN, CDR2 SYDVKM. CDR3 sequence reads: CASSLLVGGETQYF. Here the CDR3 DNA reads TGTGCCAGCAGTTTATTAGTGGGGGGGGAGACCCAGTACTTC.

The V call is TRBV7-8, the J call TRBJ2-3, with 13 positions matching TRBD2. The junction had 6 bases not matched to a gene; V was cut back by 5 bases and J by 4 bases. This CDR3 contains 16 residues. Germline V gives CDR1 SGHVS, CDR2 FQNEAQ. CDR3 coding DNA: TGTGCCAGCAGCCTGCGGACTAGCGGGGGCTCAGATACGCAGTATTTT. Amino acid sequence: CASSLRTSGGSDTQYF.